This T cell receptor (beta chain) is from a study of CD8 T cells in Susac syndrome. About the study: Active disease was present in over five of the sequenced Susac syndrome patients, and remission in eight.

The CDR3 loop spans 11 amino acids. Germline-derived CDR1 and CDR2 are SGHRS and YFSETQ. The ends were cut back, 6 bases at V and 8 bases at J, with 9 bases in the middle. TEMRA cells were enriched by FACS, while CD8+ and CD4+ T cells were obtained through a negative isolation that was performed magnetically. For this clonotype: The antigen is undetermined.

When the RNA was reverse transcribed, random hexamers were used with an input of about 0.5 to 1 ug. TCRdb reprocessed the immunoSEQ multiplex PCR reads via MiXCR and lists one record per CDR3 protein. Here the sample spans about 180,000 distinct CDR3 sequences, 94% being singletons. Study-wide results and limits: The study recognized that its TCR sequencing and HLA analysis covered a relatively small number of individuals.

The V call is TRBV5-1, the J call TRBJ2-1; tentatively, D is TRBD2 (6 bases). This TCR came from a human donor with Susac syndrome. Sequenced input: CD4+ T cells from PBMCs. CDR3 coding DNA: TGCGCCAGCAACTCGGGGGATGAGCAGTTCTTC. Its translation: CASNSGDEQFF.